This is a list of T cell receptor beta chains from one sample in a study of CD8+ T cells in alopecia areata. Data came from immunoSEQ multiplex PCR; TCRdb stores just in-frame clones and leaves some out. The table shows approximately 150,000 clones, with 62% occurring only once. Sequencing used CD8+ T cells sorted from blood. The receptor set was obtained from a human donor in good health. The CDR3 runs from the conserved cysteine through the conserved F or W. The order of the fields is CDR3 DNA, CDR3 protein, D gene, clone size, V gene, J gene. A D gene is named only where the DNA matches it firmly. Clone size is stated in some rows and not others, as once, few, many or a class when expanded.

DNA: TGCGCCCGACCCGGGGACTATGGCTACACCTTC
CDR3: CARPGDYGYTF
D: NA
size: NA
V: TRBV23-1
J: TRBJ1-2

DNA: TGCAGCGTGGGGCCAGGACAAGATAACTATGGCTACACCTTC
CDR3: CSVGPGQDNYGYTF
D: NA
size: NA
V: TRBV29-1
J: TRBJ1-2

DNA: TGTGCCAGCAGCCCCGTGGAGACAGATACGCAGTATTTT
CDR3: CASSPVETDTQYF
D: NA
size: NA
V: TRBV7-9
J: TRBJ2-3

DNA: TGTGCCTGGAGTACTAGCGGATCCTACGAGCAGTACTTC
CDR3: CAWSTSGSYEQYF
D: TRBD2
size: NA
V: TRBV30
J: TRBJ2-7

DNA: TGTGCCAGCAGCGTAGTAGGAGTTGTTGATGAGCAGTTCTTC
CDR3: CASSVVGVVDEQFF
D: NA
size: NA
V: TRBV9
J: TRBJ2-1

DNA: TGTGCCAGCAGCTCGGGTGGAGGGAACACTGAAGCTTTCTTT
CDR3: CASSSGGGNTEAFF
D: NA
size: NA
V: TRBV5-4
J: TRBJ1-1

DNA: TGTGCCAGCAGCGAATCCGGGTCGACCCAAGAGGAGCAGTTCTTC
CDR3: CASSESGSTQEEQFF
D: NA
size: NA
V: TRBV9
J: TRBJ2-1

DNA: TGTGCCAGCTCAGCATTCCGAGGGCCCCAAGAGACCCAGTACTTC
CDR3: CASSAFRGPQETQYF
D: NA
size: NA
V: TRBV7-6
J: TRBJ2-5

DNA: TGTGCCAGCAGCGTAGGGGACACCCCCTACGAGCAGTACTTC
CDR3: CASSVGDTPYEQYF
D: NA
size: once
V: TRBV9
J: TRBJ2-7

DNA: TGTGCCAGCAGTTCGAGCAATGAGCAGTTCTTC
CDR3: CASSSSNEQFF
D: NA
size: NA
V: TRBV28
J: TRBJ2-1

DNA: TGTGCCAGCAAAAGGACAGGGGGCTTGGGTCAGCCCCAGCATTTT
CDR3: CASKRTGGLGQPQHF
D: TRBD1
size: once
V: TRBV27
J: TRBJ1-5

DNA: TGTGCCAGCAGCCCATCCGCGGGAGCAACCCAGTACTTC
CDR3: CASSPSAGATQYF
D: TRBD2
size: NA
V: TRBV6-5
J: TRBJ2-5

DNA: TGTGCCAGCAGGGTGCGTTCCCTGGGGGATACGCAGTATTTT
CDR3: CASRVRSLGDTQYF
D: NA
size: few
V: TRBV5-6
J: TRBJ2-3

DNA: TGTGCCAGCAGCTTCAGCAATCAGCCCCAGCATTTT
CDR3: CASSFSNQPQHF
D: NA
size: few
V: TRBV7-9
J: TRBJ1-5

DNA: TGCGCCAGCAGCCCGGTGACTAGCGGGGGCAATGAGCAGTTCTTC
CDR3: CASSPVTSGGNEQFF
D: TRBD2
size: NA
V: TRBV5-1
J: TRBJ2-1

DNA: TGTGCCAGTACAGGGAGGACAGATACGCAGTATTTT
CDR3: CASTGRTDTQYF
D: NA
size: few
V: TRBV7-9
J: TRBJ2-3

DNA: TGTGCCAGCAGCGGAGAAACAGGGATACAAGCGGACACTGAAGCTTTCTTT
CDR3: CASSGETGIQADTEAFF
D: NA
size: NA
V: TRBV7-9
J: TRBJ1-1

DNA: TGTGCCAGCAGCCCAGGGACTAGCGGGACTTACGAGCAGTACTTC
CDR3: CASSPGTSGTYEQYF
D: TRBD2
size: NA
V: TRBV13
J: TRBJ2-7

DNA: TGTGCCAGCAGCCCCCCAAGCCAGAACACTGAAGCTTTCTTT
CDR3: CASSPPSQNTEAFF
D: NA
size: many
V: TRBV7-9
J: TRBJ1-1

DNA: TGCAGTGCTAGAATTGCCAATGAGCAGTTCTTC
CDR3: CSARIANEQFF
D: NA
size: once
V: TRBV20-1
J: TRBJ2-1

DNA: TGTGCCAGCAGACAGGGACTAGTCTACGAGCAGTACTTC
CDR3: CASRQGLVYEQYF
D: TRBD2
size: NA
V: TRBV7-8
J: TRBJ2-7

DNA: TGCAGCGTGCCACAGGGGGCATCTTATGGCTACACCTTC
CDR3: CSVPQGASYGYTF
D: TRBD1
size: NA
V: TRBV29-1
J: TRBJ1-2

DNA: TGTGCCAGCAGCTGGGGACCGACGCGGGCCGGGGGGTACGAGCAGTACTTC
CDR3: CASSWGPTRAGGYEQYF
D: TRBD2
size: NA
V: TRBV5-6
J: TRBJ2-7